One and the same sample provided the 21 T cell receptor beta chains below, sequenced in a study of blood T cell repertoires in COVID-19. TCRdb keeps only in-frame clones here, not all; method: immunoSEQ multiplex PCR. The data hold fewer than 100,000 clones, with more than 70% observed a single time. The sample was peripheral blood. These TCRs come from a man in his sixties or seventies with acute or convalescent COVID-19.

This clone came up once. The rearrangement links TRBV7-8 to TRBJ2-7; 11 bases fit TRBD2. Germline V gene lookup returns CDR1 SGHVS and CDR2 FQNEAQ. CDR3 size: 16 residues. Trimming removed 5 bases from V and 3 bases from J; junction bases left unmatched: 9. The CDR3 loop is CASSPTSGSGGYEQYF. The CDR3 region has the DNA TGTGCCAGCAGCCCAACTAGCGGGAGTGGGGGCTACGAGCAGTACTTC.

CDR3 DNA: TGTGCCAGCTCACCGACAGGGAACTATGGCTACACCTTC. This codes for CASSPTGNYGYTF. The J gene is TRBJ1-2, the V gene TRBV18, with TRBD1 identical over 7 bases. The J segment lost 2 bases and the V segment lost 3 bases, leaving 0 bases of the junction unmatched. This CDR3 spans 13 amino acids. Germline values: CDR1 KGHSH, CDR2 LQKENI. The full variable domain, in which reference TRBV18 and TRBJ1-2 provide the parts outside the CDR3, is NAGVMQNPRHLVRRRGQEARLRCSPMKGHSHVYWYRQLPEEGLKFMVYLQKENIIDESGMPKERFSAEFPKEGPSILRIQQVVRGDSAAYFCASSPTGNYGYTFGSGTRLTVV.

The chain links TRBV6-6 to TRBJ2-2; TRBD1 might be the D (5 bases). The CDR3 extends over 13 amino acids. V was shortened by 6 bases and J by 5 bases, with 10 bases between the two germline ends. Germline V gene sequence: CDR1 MNHNY, CDR2 SVGAGI (reference sequence). CDR3 protein: CASRLRGTGELFF. CDR3 DNA sequence: TGTGCCAGCAGACTTAGGGGAACCGGGGAGCTGTTTTTT.

This clone showed up many times. The rearrangement joins TRBV14 to TRBJ2-1, with 8 bases fitting TRBD2. CDR3 length equals 15 residues. Trimming cost V 4 bases and J 4 bases; bases outside gene matches: 6. CDR1 and CDR2 from the germline V gene are SGHDN and FVKESK. The CDR3 DNA reads as TGTGCCAGCAGCCCTTCCGGGACTAGTTACAATGAGCAGTTCTTC. Translated, it gives CASSPSGTSYNEQFF.

V usage is TRBV7-9 and J usage is TRBJ1-6; unclear D gene. Trimming removed 5 bases from V and 9 bases from J, with 23 bases in between. Per the germline V gene, CDR1 is SEHNR and CDR2 is FQNEAQ (reference sequence). The CDR3 totals 17 residues. The CDR3 loop reads CASSQLFPGFFGSPLHF. Written as DNA, the CDR3 is TGTGCCAGCAGCCAACTCTTTCCGGGGTTCTTTGGTTCACCCCTCCACTTT.

The chain employs TRBV2 and TRBJ2-6; the D gene is possibly TRBD2 (6 bases). This CDR3 has 15 residues. Germline CDR1 is SNHLY and CDR2 is FYNNEI. V lost 6 bases and J 2 bases, leaving 11 bases between the germline ends. CDR3: CASRVAGTGANVLTF. CDR3 DNA: TGTGCCAGCAGGGTGGCGGGGACTGGGGCCAACGTCCTGACTTTC.

The chain uses TRBV6-5 and TRBJ1-4, with 8 nucleotides matching TRBD1. With 0 bases clipped from V and 8 bases from J, the junction kept 8 bases outside the gene matches. Germline values: CDR1 MNHEY, CDR2 SVGAGI. The CDR3 covers 16 residues. The CDR3 coding sequence is TGTGCCAGCAGTTACTCTTGGACAGGGAAGCGGGAAAAACTGTTTTTT. Protein: CASSYSWTGKREKLFF.

This sequence joins TRBV9 and TRBJ2-3, with 9 bases matching TRBD2. The length of the CDR3 is 16 residues. Germline V CDR1 and CDR2: SGDLS, YYNGEE. The V gene end was trimmed by 1 base and the J gene end by 0 bases; junction bases not matched to a gene: 3. The DNA for the CDR3 is TGTGCCAGCAGCGTATCCACTAGCGGGAGCACAGATACGCAGTATTTT. Its translation: CASSVSTSGSTDTQYF.

The rearrangement links TRBV15 to TRBJ1-5; 7 positions match TRBD1. J gave up 4 bases and V 4 bases, and 7 bases lay outside the gene matches. Germline assignment: CDR1 LNHNV and CDR2 YYDKDF (reference sequence). This CDR3 region has 15 residues. Here the CDR3 reads CATSNGAGGNQPQHF. CDR3 sequence (DNA): TGTGCCACCAGCAACGGGGCAGGGGGTAATCAGCCCCAGCATTTT.

The chain is built from TRBV28 and TRBJ2-1; 9 bases are shared with TRBD2. J gave up 8 bases and V 5 bases, and 10 bases lay outside the gene matches. The CDR3 sequence is 15 residues long. Germline V lookup: CDR1 MDHEN, CDR2 SYDVKM. The CDR3: CASSVLVSGSYEQFF. The DNA of the CDR3 is TGTGCCAGCAGTGTCTTGGTTAGCGGGAGTTATGAGCAGTTCTTC.

J is TRBJ2-7 and V is TRBV2, with 7 bases lining up with TRBD1. The CDR3 totals 13 residues. J lost 5 bases, V lost 6 bases, and 7 bases had no gene match. Germline V gives CDR1 SNHLY, CDR2 FYNNEI. CDR3 region: CASRRTGNHEQYF. The CDR3 DNA reads TGTGCCAGCAGACGGACAGGAAACCACGAGCAGTACTTC. The whole variable domain, filled in from reference TRBV2 and TRBJ2-7, reads EPEVTQTPSHQVTQMGQEVILRCVPISNHLYFYWYRQILGQKVEFLVSFYNNEISEKSEIFDDQFSVERPDGSNFTLKIRSTKLEDSAMYFCASRRTGNHEQYFGPGTRLTVT.

This clone was seen a handful of times. This CDR3 is CASSLGFRQYF. The CDR3 DNA is TGTGCCAGCAGCCTCGGTTTTAGGCAGTACTTC. The rearrangement links TRBV3-1 (or the pseudogene TRBV3-2) to TRBJ2-7, with no clear D. The CDR3 consists of 11 residues. CDR1 and CDR2 from the germline V gene are LGHDT and YNNKEL (reference sequence). Trimming stripped 4 bases from V and 9 bases from J, with 10 bases between.

The V and J genes are TRBV7-2 and TRBJ2-2; 14 nucleotides agree with TRBD2. The junction had 6 bases not matched to a gene; V was cut back by 5 bases and J by 7 bases. This CDR3 has 16 amino acids. CDR1 and CDR2 (germline): SGHTA, FQGNSA. The CDR3 is CASSTGLAGVHGELFF. The CDR3 nucleotides are TGTGCCAGCAGCACGGGACTAGCGGGAGTGCACGGGGAGCTGTTTTTT.

The V call is TRBV6-4, the J call TRBJ2-1; 12 bases fit TRBD2. V lost 6 bases, J lost 10 bases, and 1 base stayed unmatched. The germline V gene has CDR1 MRHNA and CDR2 SNTAGT. The CDR3 length is 12 residues. Here the CDR3 reads CASRGLAGEQFF. CDR3 DNA sequence: TGTGCCAGCAGAGGACTAGCGGGGGAGCAGTTCTTC.

There are a few counts of this clone. This chain connects TRBV5-1 to TRBJ1-2; 7 nucleotides agree with TRBD1. Germline V gives CDR1 SGHRS, CDR2 YFSETQ. After removal of 0 bases from V and 8 bases from J, the junction contained 1 base not matched to a gene. This CDR3 has 12 residues. The CDR3 nucleotides read TGCGCCAGCAGCTTGGAACAGGGGGGCTACACCTTC. It encodes CASSLEQGGYTF.

This clone occurred a few times. CDR3 sequence (DNA): TGCAGCGTTATGGTTGACAGGGGTAGTAATGAGCAGTTCTTC. Protein sequence: CSVMVDRGSNEQFF. This chain joins TRBV29-1 and TRBJ2-1; TRBD1 matches 8 bases. The CDR3 spans 14 residues. With V trimmed by 5 bases and J by 7 bases, 10 bases remained unmatched. Germline CDR1 reads SQVTM; CDR2 reads ANQGSEA.

The genes are TRBV15 and TRBJ2-7; D is undetermined. Germline values: CDR1 LNHNV, CDR2 YYDKDF (reference sequence). Trimming pared 0 bases from V and 0 bases from J, leaving 9 bases between. This CDR3 is 15 amino acids long. The CDR3 here is CATSRDLTVSYEQYF. CDR3 nucleotides: TGTGCCACCAGCAGAGATCTAACAGTCTCCTACGAGCAGTACTTC.

This rearrangement joins TRBV5-1 to TRBJ1-1; D gene ambiguous. The V end was cut by 0 bases, the J end by 4 bases, with 10 bases between. The CDR3 contains 14 residues. From germline, CDR1 is SGHRS and CDR2 YFSETQ. The CDR3 is CASSLVGSRTEAFF. The CDR3 region has the DNA TGCGCCAGCAGCTTGGTTGGGAGCCGCACTGAAGCTTTCTTT.

The chain joins TRBV11-2 to TRBJ1-6; tentative D call: TRBD1 (6 bases). The CDR3 extends over 13 amino acids. Germline assignment: CDR1 SGHAT and CDR2 FQNNGV. Between the trimmed V and J ends, which lost 5 bases and 8 bases, there was a span of 10 bases. In nucleotides, the CDR3 is TGTGCCAGCAGCAGGGGGAGGGATTCACCCCTCCACTTT. The encoded protein is CASSRGRDSPLHF.

The chain recombines TRBV2 with TRBJ2-6; a possible D gene is TRBD1 (5 bases). CDR1 is SNHLY, CDR2 FYNNEI, per germline. This CDR3 has 15 residues. Trimming left V 4 bases short and J 0 bases short, with 7 bases between. This CDR3 is CASSAQGSGANVLTF. In nucleotides, the CDR3 is TGTGCCAGCAGTGCCCAGGGCTCTGGGGCCAACGTCCTGACTTTC.

The chain employs TRBV3-1 (or the pseudogene TRBV3-2) and TRBJ1-2; D ambiguous. The ends were cut back, 4 bases at V and 2 bases at J, with 14 bases in the middle. This CDR3 region has 15 residues. Germline CDR1 and CDR2: LGHDT and YNNKEL (reference sequence). The CDR3 here is CASSRESRGNYGYTF. For the CDR3, the DNA is TGTGCCAGCAGCCGGGAGTCCCGAGGAAACTATGGCTACACCTTC.